These 27 T cell receptor beta chains share one sample of origin, sequenced in a study of cytotoxic CD8 clonotypes in ibrutinib-treated CLL. Clones were read by immunoSEQ multiplex PCR, and TCRdb kept only the in-frame ones, dropping some. The repertoire holds about 76,000 clones, with roughly 84% as singletons. The sequencing here drew on PBMCs, taken before ibrutinib treatment. The receptor set was obtained from a human donor with chronic lymphocytic leukemia.

The chain has TRBV19 and TRBJ1-2, with 9 bases that match TRBD1. J was trimmed by 5 bases and V by 5 bases; bases with no gene match: 12. Germline loops: CDR1 LNHDA, CDR2 SQIVND (reference sequence). The length of the CDR3 is 16 residues. CDR3: CASSGRGTGLGYGYTF. DNA of the CDR3: TGTGCCAGTAGTGGAAGAGGGACAGGGTTGGGGTATGGCTACACCTTC.

V is TRBV4-1 and J is TRBJ2-6; D may be TRBD2 (5 bases). V lost 0 bases and J lost 3, with 15 bases in between. The CDR3 runs 18 residues. Germline V lookup: CDR1 MGHRA, CDR2 YSYEKL. CDR3: CASSQDSGLVIGANVLTF. Here the CDR3 DNA reads TGCGCCAGCAGCCAAGATTCCGGACTGGTTATTGGGGCCAACGTCCTGACTTTC.

This chain uses TRBV11-2 with TRBJ2-1, with D possibly called TRBD1 or TRBD2 (5 bases each). CDR1 SGHAT and CDR2 FQNNGV come from the germline V gene. This CDR3 comprises 16 residues. V was cut by 5 bases and J by 0 bases, with 14 bases left in between. CDR3 nucleotide sequence: TGTGCCAGCAGCCGAATCGGGGACCCCTCCTACAATGAGCAGTTCTTC. It encodes CASSRIGDPSYNEQFF.

The chain links TRBV7-2 to TRBJ2-7; maybe TRBD1 (5 bases). Trimming shortened V by 1 base and J by 6 bases, and 10 bases separated the two germline ends. CDR3 size: 13 residues. CDR1 and CDR2 from the germline V gene are SGHTA and FQGNSA. DNA of the CDR3: TGTGCCAGCAGCTTAGGCACAGGCATCGAGCAGTACTTC. The encoded protein is CASSLGTGIEQYF.

The chain has TRBV7-5 and TRBJ2-1; TRBD2 is the table's D call, not checked against the DNA. TRBV7-5 is flagged as a pseudogene. This CDR3 spans 16 amino acids. The CDR3 spells CVRSNRLAINYNEQFF. The CDR3 DNA reads TGTGTCAGAAGCAATCGACTAGCTATCAACTACAATGAGCAGTTCTTC.

The chain carries TRBV4-1 and TRBJ2-5; either TRBD1 or TRBD2 may supply D (6 bases each). The CDR3 runs to 16 residues. CDR1 MGHRA and CDR2 YSYEKL come from the germline V gene. V was pared by 6 bases and J by 3 bases, with 20 bases between. This chain's CDR3 is CASRPSHPGGEETQYF. The DNA of the CDR3 is TGCGCCAGCAGGCCAAGTCATCCCGGGGGCGAAGAGACCCAGTACTTC.

DNA for the CDR3: TGTGCCAGCAGCCTCGGACAGGGTCTATTGGAGACCCAGTACTTC. This gives the protein CASSLGQGLLETQYF. The chain carries TRBV14 and TRBJ2-5, with 8 bases aligning to TRBD1. The CDR3 has 15 residues. After removal of 4 bases from V and 5 bases from J, the junction contained 9 bases not matched to a gene. The germline gives CDR1 SGHDN, CDR2 FVKESK. Together with reference TRBV14 and TRBJ2-5, the CDR3 gives the full variable domain: EAGVTQFPSHSVIEKGQTVTLRCDPISGHDNLYWYRRVMGKEIKFLLHFVKESKQDESGMPNNRFLAERTGGTYSTLKVQPAELEDSGVYFCASSLGQGLLETQYFGPGTRLLVL.

V gene TRBV2 combines with J gene TRBJ2-7, with TRBD2 matching over 8 bases. The CDR3 has 12 residues. The germline gives CDR1 SNHLY, CDR2 FYNNEI. V trimming: 9 bases; J trimming: 3 bases; junction bases outside the gene matches: 4. In DNA form, the CDR3 reads TGTGCCAGTAGCGGGAACTTCTACGAGCAGTACTTC. It encodes CASSGNFYEQYF.

This clone was counted a single time. The chain has TRBV29-1 and TRBJ2-7; TRBD1 matches at 11 bases. In germline, CDR1 is SQVTM, CDR2 ANQGSEA. With V trimmed by 3 bases and J by 4 bases, 8 bases remained unmatched. The CDR3 runs 15 residues. The CDR3 DNA follows: TGCAGCGTTGATAACGGACAGGGGGCTTCTTACGAGCAGTACTTC. Amino acid sequence: CSVDNGQGASYEQYF.

The chain employs TRBV2 and TRBJ1-5; 11 bases align to TRBD1. The CDR3 spans 18 residues. Germline V gene data show CDR1 as SNHLY and CDR2 as FYNNEI. V shed 4 bases and J 1 base; nucleotides not matched to a gene: 9. CDR3 in DNA: TGTGCCAGCAGTGTTCTGGGACAGGGGGGTCTAAGCAATCAGCCCCAGCATTTT. It codes for CASSVLGQGGLSNQPQHF.

J is TRBJ1-3 and V is TRBV19; no reliable D call. V gave up 5 bases and J gave up 4 bases, with 18 bases separating them. The length of the CDR3 is 16 residues. The germline V gene has CDR1 LNHDA and CDR2 SQIVND (reference sequence). CDR3 nucleotides: TGTGCCAGTAGTCCCCTCGAAGGGCCGGGGGGAAACACCATATATTTT. Its translation: CASSPLEGPGGNTIYF.

J is TRBJ2-3 and V is TRBV27, with 10 bases lining up with TRBD2. In germline, CDR1 is MNHEY, CDR2 SMNVEV (reference sequence). The CDR3 consists of 18 residues. V trimming: 6 bases; J trimming: 0 bases; junction bases outside the gene matches: 12. The CDR3 coding sequence is TGTGCCAGCAGATCGGGACTAGCGCCCCTATCTAGCACAGATACGCAGTATTTT. Residues: CASRSGLAPLSSTDTQYF.

The chain joins TRBV9 to TRBJ1-3, with D possibly matching TRBD1 (5 bases). The CDR3 extends over 17 amino acids. In germline, CDR1 is SGDLS, CDR2 YYNGEE. V was cut by 0 bases and J by 1 base, with 14 bases left in between. CDR3 loop: CASSVGVGLSSGNTIYF. CDR3 DNA: TGTGCCAGCAGCGTAGGGGTGGGACTGTCGTCTGGAAACACCATATATTTT.

This chain uses TRBV15 with TRBJ1-5; D not resolved. The CDR3 spans 16 residues. Trimming shortened V by 1 base and J by 0 bases, and 10 bases separated the two germline ends. The V gene's germline CDR1 is LNHNV and CDR2 YYDKDF (reference sequence). The CDR3 sequence: CATSRALDYSNQPQHF. CDR3 bases: TGTGCCACCAGCAGAGCGCTTGATTATAGCAATCAGCCCCAGCATTTT.

This chain connects TRBV2 to TRBJ2-5, with D perhaps given as TRBD1 or TRBD2 (6 bases each). V shed 7 bases and J shed 4 bases, with 19 bases lying between them. Germline-derived CDR1 and CDR2 are SNHLY and FYNNEI. The CDR3 sequence is 15 residues long. The chain's CDR3 is CASTVRRGAPETQYF. The DNA for the CDR3 is TGTGCCAGCACAGTACGGAGGGGGGCCCCAGAGACCCAGTACTTC.

The chain uses TRBV7-2 and TRBJ1-4, with D uncertain. Looked up from germline, CDR1 is SGHTA and CDR2 is FQGNSA. The CDR3 is made up of 15 amino acids. Trimming stripped 1 base from V and 8 bases from J, with 14 bases between. CDR3: CASSLVDFGGEKLFF. The DNA for the CDR3 is TGTGCCAGCAGCTTAGTTGACTTCGGCGGGGAAAAACTGTTTTTT.

This sequence joins TRBV2 and TRBJ2-7; 9 bases map to TRBD2. V dropped 8 bases and J dropped 3; count of bases not matched to a gene: 11. CDR1 is SNHLY and CDR2 is FYNNEI in the germline V gene. The length of the CDR3 is 15 residues. DNA of the CDR3: TGTGCCAGCGCAGTGCGCGGGAGGGCCAGCTACGAGCAGTACTTC. As protein: CASAVRGRASYEQYF.

V gene TRBV27 combines with J gene TRBJ1-5, with a tentative D call TRBD1 (6 bases). The CDR3 totals 15 residues. Germline V gene data show CDR1 as MNHEY and CDR2 as SMNVEV (reference sequence). Trimming cost V 5 bases and J 0 bases, with 11 bases left between them. CDR3 in DNA: TGTGCCAGCAGTAGGACAGTATATAGCAATCAGCCCCAGCATTTT. Its translation: CASSRTVYSNQPQHF.

The rearrangement joins TRBV29-1 to TRBJ2-7; 12 nucleotides match TRBD1. J lost 5 bases, V lost 2 bases, and 7 bases had no gene match. Germline V lookup: CDR1 SQVTM, CDR2 ANQGSEA. The CDR3 is made up of 15 amino acids. CDR3 nucleotide sequence: TGCAGCGTTGAACGACCGGGGACAGGGGGCAACGAGCAGTACTTC. Translation gives CSVERPGTGGNEQYF.

CDR3 sequence (DNA): TGTGCCAGTAGTATTTGGGGACGGAGCTACTCTGGGGCCAACGTCCTGACTTTC. It codes for CASSIWGRSYSGANVLTF. The rearrangement links TRBV19 to TRBJ2-6; D tentatively reads TRBD1 or TRBD2 (5 bases each). The CDR3 spans 18 residues. Germline-derived CDR1 and CDR2 are LNHDA and SQIVND (reference sequence). Trimming pared 3 bases from V and 0 bases from J, leaving 15 bases between.

The chain employs TRBV11-2 and TRBJ2-1, with D perhaps matching TRBD2 (7 bases). Trimming left V 5 bases short and J 8 bases short, with 16 bases between. Germline V lookup: CDR1 SGHAT, CDR2 FQNNGV. This CDR3 contains 14 residues. For the CDR3, the DNA is TGTGCCAGCAGCCCGAGGGGGGAGGGGGATGAGCAGTTCTTC. The encoded protein is CASSPRGEGDEQFF.

The chain uses TRBV27 and TRBJ1-2, with no clear D. The ends were cut back, 0 bases at V and 2 bases at J, with 10 bases in the middle. This CDR3 comprises 15 residues. Germline-derived CDR1 and CDR2 are MNHEY and SMNVEV (reference sequence). CDR3 amino acids: CASSLSRAYNYGYTF. CDR3 in DNA: TGTGCCAGCAGTTTATCTCGGGCGTACAACTATGGCTACACCTTC.

The genes are TRBV5-4 and TRBJ2-3; D not certain. Germline V gene data show CDR1 as SGHNT and CDR2 as YYREEE (reference sequence). The ends were cut back, 5 bases at V and 0 bases at J, with 16 bases in the middle. The CDR3 sequence is 16 residues long. In DNA, the CDR3 is TGTGCCAGCAGTCTTAACCCTGGAATGAGCACAGATACGCAGTATTTT. This encodes CASSLNPGMSTDTQYF.

The count of this clone is one. This chain joins TRBV19 and TRBJ2-7, with 7 bases identical to TRBD1. This CDR3 region has 16 residues. The J segment lost 1 base and the V segment lost 0 bases, leaving 6 bases of the junction unmatched. In germline, CDR1 is LNHDA, CDR2 SQIVND (reference sequence). CDR3: CASSIERTGASYEQYF. The DNA for the CDR3 is TGTGCCAGTAGTATAGAGAGGACAGGAGCTTCCTACGAGCAGTACTTC.

This clone was detected only once. This chain uses TRBV18 with TRBJ2-1, with 9 bases identical to TRBD1. This CDR3 has 17 residues. The junction had 13 bases not matched to a gene; V was cut back by 3 bases and J by 7 bases. Germline values: CDR1 KGHSH, CDR2 LQKENI. The CDR3 is CASSPLFGTGSGNEQFF. CDR3 sequence (DNA): TGTGCCAGCTCACCCTTATTCGGGACAGGGAGTGGGAATGAGCAGTTCTTC. Drawing the rest from reference TRBV18 and TRBJ2-1, the complete variable domain is NAGVMQNPRHLVRRRGQEARLRCSPMKGHSHVYWYRQLPEEGLKFMVYLQKENIIDESGMPKERFSAEFPKEGPSILRIQQVVRGDSAAYFCASSPLFGTGSGNEQFFGPGTRLTVL.

This clone was detected once. This rearrangement joins TRBV18 to TRBJ1-5; D gene unclear. This CDR3 comprises 20 residues. Trimming took off 0 bases at V and 0 bases at J, with 21 bases between the two ends. CDR1 is KGHSH, CDR2 LQKENI, per germline. Here the CDR3 reads CASSPPSQAVGPYSNQPQHF. CDR3 coding DNA: TGTGCCAGCTCACCACCGAGCCAAGCTGTGGGCCCTTATAGCAATCAGCCCCAGCATTTT.

The rearrangement uses TRBV14 and TRBJ2-5; D is ambiguous. The CDR3 totals 11 residues. V was pared by 8 bases and J by 5 bases, with 9 bases between. CDR1 and CDR2 from the germline V gene are SGHDN and FVKESK. The CDR3 coding sequence is TGTGCCAGCGGCCCGTTGGAGACCCAGTACTTC. Protein: CASGPLETQYF.